This T cell receptor beta chain was found in a study of shared clonotypes between healthy human individuals. Germline CDR1 reads MDHEN; CDR2 reads SYDVKM. V was pared by 6 bases and J by 3 bases, with 15 bases between. The CDR3 covers 14 residues. Assay execution proceeded at the deep level. Over several immunoSEQ plates, each subset's genomic DNA was distributed in even portions. Under the authors' procedure: Filtering differed since immunoSEQ provided only junctions, with no quality scores. Generated by immunoSEQ multiplex PCR, the TCRdb table keeps only in-frame clones and is missing some. For V, J and clone size, that table is used; D and trimming come from the DNA. The top ten clones hold approximately 1.1% of a sample with over a million clones, roughly 97% of them seen once.

The clonotype originates from a man aged 25 to 40 in good health. Material for sequencing was naive CD4+ T cells sorted from blood. Specified subset: CD45RA+ positively selected. The chain combines TRBV28 with TRBJ2-7; D may be TRBD1 or TRBD2 (5 bases each). As DNA, the CDR3 is TGTGCCAGCAGCAATCCGGGACGGAACTACGAGCAGTACTTC. It specifies CASSNPGRNYEQYF.